The 20 T cell receptor beta chains presented below share a single source sample, sequenced in a study of blood T cell repertoires in COVID-19. Profiled with immunoSEQ multiplex PCR; TCRdb holds only in-frame clones, not every one. Here the sample spans over 85,000 clones, 75% to 90% being singletons. The source material was peripheral blood. These receptors came from a woman between 50 and 59 years old with COVID-19, enrolled during active disease.

The chain uses TRBV11-1 and TRBJ1-1, with a tentative D call TRBD1 (5 bases). CDR3 length: 16 residues. Germline CDR1 reads SGHAT; CDR2 reads FQDESV (reference sequence). V was pared by 5 bases and J by 0 bases, with 16 bases between. Here the CDR3 DNA reads TGTGCCAGCAGCCCACCCAGGGCGGGGATGAACACTGAAGCTTTCTTT. Translating it yields CASSPPRAGMNTEAFF.

The chain couples TRBV4-1 to TRBJ1-6, with 7 nucleotides matching TRBD1. The germline CDR1 and CDR2 sequences are MGHRA and YSYEKL. The CDR3 contains 13 residues. V lost 3 bases, J lost 9 bases, and 2 bases stayed unmatched. In DNA, the CDR3 is TGCGCCAGCAGCCAGACAGGGATTTCACCCCTCCACTTT. Encoded protein: CASSQTGISPLHF.

The rearrangement links TRBV7-9 to TRBJ2-2, with a tentative D call TRBD1 (5 bases). Per germline, CDR1 SEHNR and CDR2 FQNEAQ (reference sequence). Trimming shortened V by 10 bases and J by 1 base, and 19 bases separated the two germline ends. This CDR3 contains 16 residues. DNA for the CDR3: TGTGCCACCCCCCCGGTATGGGGCCTGAACACCGGGGAGCTGTTTTTT. Amino acid sequence: CATPPVWGLNTGELFF.

The chain is built from TRBV3-1 (or the pseudogene TRBV3-2) and TRBJ2-5; 10 nucleotides align to TRBD1. CDR1 and CDR2 from the germline V gene are LGHDT and YNNKEL (reference sequence). The length of the CDR3 is 15 residues. V lost 3 bases, J lost 6 bases, and 7 bases stayed unmatched. The CDR3 DNA sequence: TGTGCCAGCAGCCAGACGGGACAGGGGTCGCAGACCCAGTACTTC. Its translation: CASSQTGQGSQTQYF.

This sequence joins TRBV3-1 (or the pseudogene TRBV3-2) and TRBJ2-1; 14 bases fit TRBD2. Germline CDR1 reads LGHDT; CDR2 reads YNNKEL (reference sequence). This CDR3 has 15 residues. V shed 3 bases and J 10 bases; nucleotides not matched to a gene: 5. CDR3 coding DNA: TGTGCCAGCAGCCAGGGACTAGCGGGGGCTACCGAGCAGTTCTTC. This gives the protein CASSQGLAGATEQFF.

This clone was found once. This rearrangement joins TRBV5-1 to TRBJ1-5; 7 nucleotides match TRBD1. This CDR3 region has 15 residues. With V trimmed by 2 bases and J by 0 bases, 2 bases remained unmatched. The V gene's germline CDR1 is SGHRS and CDR2 YFSETQ. The CDR3 reads CASSFGTDSNQPQHF. The CDR3 DNA reads TGCGCCAGCAGCTTCGGGACAGATAGCAATCAGCCCCAGCATTTT.

This chain connects TRBV18 to TRBJ2-1; 8 nucleotides line up with TRBD1. The V and J ends lost 2 bases and 4 bases, in that order; junction bases with no gene match: 7. CDR3 length: 16 residues. The germline V gene has CDR1 KGHSH and CDR2 LQKENI. The CDR3 here is CASSPGGTGIYNEQFF. For the CDR3, the DNA is TGTGCCAGCTCACCAGGAGGGACAGGAATATACAATGAGCAGTTCTTC.

This clone was detected only once. The rearrangement joins TRBV28 to TRBJ1-5; D not resolved. CDR1 and CDR2 (germline): MDHEN, SYDVKM. V was trimmed by 7 bases and J by 0 bases, leaving 22 bases between them. The CDR3 is 18 residues long. The CDR3 sequence: CASTTSSGLLYSNQPQHF. DNA of the CDR3: TGTGCCAGCACTACTTCGTCCGGACTTTTATATAGCAATCAGCCCCAGCATTTT. The variable domain in full, completed from reference TRBV28 and TRBJ1-5, reads DVKVTQSSRYLVKRTGEKVFLECVQDMDHENMFWYRQDPGLGLRLIYFSYDVKMKEKGDIPEGYSVSREKKERFSLILESASTNQTSMYLCASTTSSGLLYSNQPQHFGDGTRLSIL.

The rearrangement uses TRBV18 and TRBJ2-3, with D tentatively TRBD1 (6 bases). The germline V gene encodes CDR1 KGHSH and CDR2 LQKENI. V lost 8 bases and J 0 bases, leaving 9 bases between the germline ends. The CDR3 is 13 amino acids. The CDR3, as DNA: TGTGCCAGCCTCCAGGGGAGCACAGATACGCAGTATTTT. Translated: CASLQGSTDTQYF.

The CDR3 DNA is TGTGCCAGTAGTCCGTTACAAGTCAGCTATGGCTACACCTTC. Residues: CASSPLQVSYGYTF. J is TRBJ1-2 and V is TRBV19, with D uncertain. This CDR3 contains 14 residues. V lost 5 bases and J 4 bases, leaving 14 bases between the germline ends. Per the germline V gene, CDR1 is LNHDA and CDR2 is SQIVND (reference sequence).

This sequence joins TRBV28 and TRBJ2-7; a weak D match, TRBD1 (5 bases). The length of the CDR3 is 13 residues. Trimming removed 3 bases from V and 2 bases from J, with 8 bases in between. Germline CDR1 reads MDHEN; CDR2 reads SYDVKM. The CDR3 spells CASSFQGTYEQYF. The CDR3 DNA reads TGTGCCAGCAGTTTTCAGGGTACCTACGAGCAGTACTTC.

The chain is built from TRBV7-9 and TRBJ2-3; 12 nucleotides agree with TRBD2. The CDR3 covers 16 residues. The V segment lost 4 bases and the J segment 0 bases; nucleotides outside the gene matches: 2. In germline, CDR1 is SEHNR, CDR2 FQNEAQ (reference sequence). Written as DNA, the CDR3 is TGTGCCAGCAGCTCCGGACTAGCGGGGAGCACAGATACGCAGTATTTT. It is translated as CASSSGLAGSTDTQYF.

This chain connects TRBV30 to TRBJ2-7; no definite D call. Between the trimmed V and J ends, which lost 3 bases and 3 bases, there was a span of 6 bases. From germline, CDR1 is GTSNPN and CDR2 SVGIG (reference sequence). This CDR3 has 11 residues. The CDR3 DNA reads TGTGCCTGGAGCTCCGTCTACGAGCAGTACTTC. Encoded protein: CAWSSVYEQYF.

The chain is built from TRBV6-1 and TRBJ1-3, with a tentative D call TRBD1 (5 bases). CDR1 is MNHNS, CDR2 SASEGT, per germline. Trimming pared 1 base from V and 7 bases from J, leaving 14 bases between. CDR3 size: 15 residues. The CDR3: CASSEGRGKLNTIYF. CDR3 bases: TGTGCCAGCAGTGAAGGGCGGGGGAAACTGAACACCATATATTTT.

This sequence joins TRBV21-1 and TRBJ2-4; TRBD1 is taken as the D call from the table, unchecked against the DNA. TRBV21-1 is a pseudogene segment. The CDR3 loop spans 17 amino acids. CDR3 in amino acids: CASSRPVRVVAKNIQYF. The CDR3 DNA reads as TGTGCCAGCAGCCGCCCGGTCAGGGTTGTAGCCAAAAACATTCAGTACTTC.

This chain uses TRBV6-5 with TRBJ1-3, with D maybe TRBD1 (6 bases). Germline V gene data show CDR1 as MNHEY and CDR2 as SVGAGI. This CDR3 contains 15 residues. Trimming shortened V by 8 bases and J by 4 bases, and 18 bases separated the two germline ends. The chain's CDR3 is CASSSTSGGGNTIYF. CDR3 nucleotide sequence: TGTGCCAGCTCCTCCACCTCGGGGGGCGGAAACACCATATATTTT.

This clone was seen a single time. The gene calls are TRBV6-5 and TRBJ2-2; D is uncertain. Germline values: CDR1 MNHEY, CDR2 SVGAGI. V was shortened by 6 bases and J by 3 bases, with 5 bases between the two germline ends. The CDR3 covers 12 residues. CDR3 residues: CASSTDTGELFF. The CDR3 DNA follows: TGTGCCAGCAGCACAGACACCGGGGAGCTGTTTTTT.

The genes are TRBV6-5 and TRBJ2-3; D call uncertain. Deletions cut 0 bases from V and 4 bases from J, with 11 bases between. The CDR3 runs to 15 residues. The germline gives CDR1 MNHEY, CDR2 SVGAGI. This CDR3 is CASSYSHLGADTQYF. The CDR3, as DNA: TGTGCCAGCAGTTACTCCCATCTGGGCGCAGATACGCAGTATTTT.

The chain links TRBV20-1 to TRBJ1-1; 8 bases are shared with TRBD1. Germline-derived CDR1 and CDR2 are DFQATT and SNEGSKA (reference sequence). V dropped 3 bases and J dropped 5; count of bases not matched to a gene: 8. CDR3 length equals 14 residues. The CDR3 loop reads CSASNGQGGTEAFF. CDR3 nucleotides: TGCAGTGCTAGTAACGGACAGGGCGGGACTGAAGCTTTCTTT.

V gene TRBV12-3 or TRBV12-4 combines with J gene TRBJ2-2; D ambiguous. The V and J ends lost 7 bases and 7 bases respectively, with 7 bases between them. The CDR3 is made up of 11 amino acids. This CDR3 reads CASKTGGELFF. CDR3 DNA: TGTGCCAGCAAGACGGGCGGGGAGCTGTTTTTT.